Below are 17 T cell receptor beta chains sequenced from a single sample in a study of early T cells in non-severe SARS-CoV-2 infection. From the 5' RACE reads, TCRdb called clonotypes with MiXCR, one entry per CDR3 protein. Of tens of thousands of distinct CDR3 sequences in the sample, 4.5% to 5% are singletons; the top ten hold 7.9%. Sequencing was performed on whole blood. The receptors here all came from an adult who was a healthcare worker with PCR-confirmed SARS-CoV-2 infection or an uninfected control (not recorded which).

This clonotype was observed at least ten times. The genes are TRBV6-4 and TRBJ2-2, with D possibly being TRBD1 or TRBD2 (6 bases each). In germline, CDR1 is MRHNA, CDR2 SNTAGT. The CDR3 runs to 15 residues. V was pared by 3 bases and J by 1 base, with 9 bases between. The CDR3 DNA sequence: TGTGCCAGCAGTGATAAGGGGGGGAACACCGGGGAGCTGTTTTTT. It is translated as CASSDKGGNTGELFF.

This clonotype was found many times. This chain connects TRBV6-6 to TRBJ2-3; TRBD1 is a possible D gene (6 bases). V lost 2 bases, J lost 2 bases, and 11 bases lay in between. This CDR3 is built from 15 residues. The germline V gene encodes CDR1 MNHNY and CDR2 SVGAGI (reference sequence). The CDR3 sequence: CASSYRDKITDTQYF. The CDR3, as DNA: TGTGCCAGCAGTTACCGGGACAAAATCACAGATACGCAGTATTTT.

This clonotype was observed at least ten times. This chain connects TRBV6-6 to TRBJ2-4; TRBD1 matches 7 bases. This CDR3 region has 14 residues. Germline CDR1 and CDR2: MNHNY and SVGAGI (reference sequence). V trimming: 6 bases; J trimming: 3 bases; junction bases outside the gene matches: 5. The CDR3 loop is CASSIRDSKNIQYF. DNA of the CDR3: TGTGCCAGCAGCATCCGGGACAGCAAAAACATTCAGTACTTC.

The chain uses TRBV5-1 and TRBJ2-4; the match to TRBD1 covers 8 bases. This CDR3 region has 13 residues. Germline CDR1 reads SGHRS; CDR2 reads YFSETQ. DNA for the CDR3: TGCGCTTCCCCGGACAGGGAGCAAAACATTCAGTACTTC. Translating it yields CASPDREQNIQYF.

This clonotype was counted a few times. The V gene is TRBV4-2, the J gene TRBJ1-2; TRBD1 is a possible D gene (5 bases). Germline V CDR1 and CDR2: LGHNA, YNFKEQ. CDR3 length: 16 amino acids. V lost 0 bases, J lost 4 bases, and 15 bases lay in between. The CDR3 DNA reads TGTGCCAGCAGCCAAGAGGTCAGGGATACTTTCTATGGCTACACCTTC. This encodes CASSQEVRDTFYGYTF.

The table lists this clonotype with many counts. V usage is TRBV7-8 and J usage is TRBJ1-2; D is perhaps TRBD1 (5 bases). Trimming pared 7 bases from V and 5 bases from J, leaving 14 bases between. Looked up from germline, CDR1 is SGHVS and CDR2 is FQNEAQ. The length of the CDR3 is 13 residues. CDR3 protein: CASTLFQGYGYTF. In DNA form, the CDR3 reads TGTGCCAGCACGTTATTCCAGGGATATGGCTACACCTTC.

This chain connects TRBV5-4 to TRBJ2-3; D ambiguous. V lost 3 bases, J lost 0 bases, and 8 bases lay in between. This CDR3 is 14 amino acids long. Germline V gene data show CDR1 as SGHNT and CDR2 as YYREEE (reference sequence). The CDR3 DNA reads as TGTGCCAGCAGCTCTTTAACTAGCACAGATACGCAGTATTTT. It translates to CASSSLTSTDTQYF.

This clonotype was seen many times. The chain employs TRBV14 and TRBJ2-1; 10 bases are a match to TRBD2. The V gene's germline CDR1 is SGHDN and CDR2 FVKESK. With 1 base clipped from V and 7 bases from J, the junction kept 7 bases outside the gene matches. The CDR3 consists of 16 residues. This CDR3 is CASSQGLAGGLNEQFF. The CDR3 nucleotides are TGTGCCAGCAGCCAAGGCTTAGCGGGGGGATTAAATGAGCAGTTCTTC.

At least ten counts were recorded for this clonotype. V and J are TRBV9 and TRBJ2-1, with TRBD1 identical over 10 bases. There are 13 residues in the CDR3. The germline V gene has CDR1 SGDLS and CDR2 YYNGEE. Trimming at V came to 4 bases and at J to 10 bases, leaving 5 bases not matched to a gene. CDR3 sequence reads: CASSPTDRGEQFF. DNA for the CDR3: TGTGCCAGCAGCCCTACGGACAGGGGGGAGCAGTTCTTC. The full variable domain, rest sourced from reference TRBV9 and TRBJ2-1, is DSGVTQTPKHLITATGQRVTLRCSPRSGDLSVYWYQQSLDQGLQFLIQYYNGEERAKGNILERFSAQQFPDLHSELNLSSLELGDSALYFCASSPTDRGEQFFGPGTRLTVL.

This clonotype was seen only a few times. The genes are TRBV11-1 and TRBJ2-1; D not certain. V was pared by 3 bases and J by 0 bases, with 9 bases between. The CDR3 runs 15 residues. Germline V gene sequence: CDR1 SGHAT, CDR2 FQDESV (reference sequence). CDR3 sequence (DNA): TGTGCCAGCAGCTTTAAAGCGAGCTCCTACAATGAGCAGTTCTTC. Its translation: CASSFKASSYNEQFF.

At least ten counts were recorded for this clonotype. The rearrangement uses TRBV6-6 and TRBJ1-6; D call uncertain. The CDR3 covers 12 residues. Germline V gene lookup returns CDR1 MNHNY and CDR2 SVGAGI (reference sequence). V lost 4 bases to trimming and J lost 9 bases, with 7 bases between them. The CDR3 loop reads CASSSEPSPLHF. In nucleotides, the CDR3 is TGTGCCAGCAGTTCAGAACCTTCACCCCTCCACTTT.

This clonotype has at least ten counts. V is TRBV7-9 and J is TRBJ2-7, with D hard to call. Per the germline V gene, CDR1 is SEHNR and CDR2 is FQNEAQ (reference sequence). Between the trimmed V and J ends, which lost 1 base and 4 bases, there was a span of 14 bases. This CDR3 is built from 15 residues. The CDR3 DNA reads TGTGCCAGCAGCTTAGACAGCCAATATGAATACGAGCAGTACTTC. It is translated as CASSLDSQYEYEQYF.

At least ten counts were recorded for this clonotype. The chain combines TRBV6-2 or TRBV6-3 with TRBJ2-2, with D perhaps TRBD1 (6 bases). The CDR3 sequence is 15 residues long. The germline V and J ends were trimmed by 2 bases and 6 bases, with 13 bases remaining between them. Germline CDR1 reads MNHEY; CDR2 reads SVGEGT. The CDR3 region is CASSYVDRPPGELFF. The CDR3 DNA sequence: TGTGCCAGCAGTTACGTCGACAGGCCCCCCGGGGAGCTGTTTTTT.

The V and J genes are TRBV5-4 and TRBJ2-5; D not certain. Germline V lookup: CDR1 SGHNT, CDR2 YYREEE (reference sequence). V dropped 0 bases and J dropped 2 bases, with 5 bases sitting between them. There are 13 residues in the CDR3. Here the CDR3 DNA reads TGTGCCAGCAGCTTGGCCGCTCAAGAGACCCAGTACTTC. Residues: CASSLAAQETQYF.

Only a few counts were recorded for this clonotype. The rearrangement uses TRBV5-1 and TRBJ2-5; TRBD1 or TRBD2 may be the D gene (5 bases each). The ends were cut back, 3 bases at V and 0 bases at J, with 6 bases in the middle. The CDR3 covers 13 residues. Germline V CDR1 and CDR2: SGHRS, YFSETQ. DNA for the CDR3: TGCGCCAGCAGCTGGGGACACCAAGAGACCCAGTACTTC. It is translated as CASSWGHQETQYF. The variable domain in full, completed from reference TRBV5-1 and TRBJ2-5, reads KAGVTQTPRYLIKTRGQQVTLSCSPISGHRSVSWYQQTPGQGLQFLFEYFSETQRNKGNFPGRFSGRQFSNSRSEMNVSTLELGDSALYLCASSWGHQETQYFGPGTRLLVL.

This clonotype was counted ten times or more. V and J are TRBV10-3 and TRBJ1-1; 8 nucleotides align to TRBD1. Germline V gene lookup returns CDR1 ENHRY and CDR2 SYGVKD. The trim removed 11 bases at V and 4 bases at J, leaving 9 bases unmatched. The CDR3 consists of 13 residues. The CDR3 nucleotides read TGTGCCTCGAAGGACAGGGACGGCACTGAAGCTTTCTTT. Translating it yields CASKDRDGTEAFF.

In this sample, this clonotype turned up many times. The J gene is TRBJ2-4, the V gene TRBV12-3 or TRBV12-4; 11 bases are shared with TRBD2. V gave up 2 bases and J gave up 7 bases; unmatched junction bases: 13. The CDR3 is 18 amino acids. For the CDR3, the DNA is TGTGCCAGCAGTTTACCCTACTCACTAGCGGGGGTGGGGAACATTCAGTACTTC. Translation: CASSLPYSLAGVGNIQYF.